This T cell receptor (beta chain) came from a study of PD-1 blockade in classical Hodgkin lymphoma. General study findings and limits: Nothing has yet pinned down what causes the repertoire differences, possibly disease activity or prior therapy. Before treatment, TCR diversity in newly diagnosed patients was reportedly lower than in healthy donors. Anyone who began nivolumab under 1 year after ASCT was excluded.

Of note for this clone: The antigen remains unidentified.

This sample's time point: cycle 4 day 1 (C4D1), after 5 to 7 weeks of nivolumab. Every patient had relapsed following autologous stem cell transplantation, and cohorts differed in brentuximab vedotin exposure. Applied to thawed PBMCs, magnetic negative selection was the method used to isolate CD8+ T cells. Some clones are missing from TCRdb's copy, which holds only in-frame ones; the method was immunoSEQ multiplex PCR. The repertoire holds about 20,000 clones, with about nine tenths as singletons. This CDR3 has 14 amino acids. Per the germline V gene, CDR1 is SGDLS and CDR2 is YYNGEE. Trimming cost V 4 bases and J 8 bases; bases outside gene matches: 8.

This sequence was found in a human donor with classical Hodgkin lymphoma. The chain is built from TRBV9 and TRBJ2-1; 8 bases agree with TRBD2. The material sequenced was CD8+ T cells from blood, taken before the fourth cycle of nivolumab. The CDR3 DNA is TGTGCCAGCAGCCTGAGCGGGAGAGGAGATGAGCAGTTCTTC. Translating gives CASSLSGRGDEQFF.